This T cell receptor beta chain emerged from a study of Tregs in tolerant kidney transplant recipients. Broader study findings: In tolerant patients, donor-specific Tregs outgrew total Tregs, suggesting antigen-driven expansion. Expanding Tregs on activated donor B cells appeared to best identify donor-specific TCRbeta clones. Biological reproducibility was not directly addressed, but technical replication error appeared minimal.

The CDR3 spans 14 residues. V shed 11 bases and J 5 bases; nucleotides not matched to a gene: 12. Germline values: CDR1 SNHLY, CDR2 FYNNEI. Regarding this clone: What it binds is not known.

Some clones are missing from TCRdb's copy, which holds only in-frame ones; the method was immunoSEQ multiplex PCR. The sample yields fewer than 80,000 clones, nearly 98% seen once. Thawed PBMCs were FACS-sorted into unstimulated CD4+CD25+CD127- regulatory T cells, CD4+CD25- non-regulatory cells, CD4 and CD8 cells. The TCR was taken from a human donor who received a combined kidney and bone marrow transplant. The sample consisted of Tregs from blood, taken before the transplant. The rearrangement links TRBV2 to TRBJ2-5, with 9 bases identical to TRBD1. The DNA of the CDR3 is TGTGCCGCCCTGAGGGGACAGGGAGGGGAGACCCAGTACTTC. Its translation is CAALRGQGGETQYF.